This TCR beta chain was documented in a study of T cells in localized non-small cell lung cancer. General study results and limits: Longer overall survival associated with higher blood T cell density; shorter survival with higher adjacent-lung clonality. Median roughly 57 top-100 tumor clones were shared with paired adjacent lung. Sequencing was limited to one tumor region, leaving the possibility of heterogeneity open. Tumor trailed uninvolved adjacent lung in T cell clonality, which peaked there.

Turning to this clone: The antigen is unknown.

V was shortened by 0 bases and J by 2 bases, with 10 bases between the two germline ends. Germline V CDR1 and CDR2: SGHRS, YFSETQ. CDR3 length equals 15 residues. The assay was immunoSEQ multiplex PCR, and TCRdb's table has in-frame clones only and misses some. The sample has roughly 40,000 clones; about 87% are singletons. This chain uses TRBV5-1 with TRBJ2-3, with a possible D match to TRBD2 (5 bases). The specimen was peripheral blood, collected before any cancer treatment. This TCR came from a woman between 35 and 75 years old with stage I lung adenocarcinoma. Written as DNA, the CDR3 is TGCGCCAGCAGCTTGGCACCCGGGGTCACAGATACGCAGTATTTT. This encodes CASSLAPGVTDTQYF.